These 28 T cell receptor beta chains were all obtained from the same sample, sequenced in a study of spatial heterogeneity in lung cancer. Time point specified: sample taken at primary tumor resection. MiXCR, run by TCRdb on the 5' RACE reads, gives a single entry per CDR3 protein. Among 40,000 to 55,000 distinct CDR3 sequences listed, roughly an eighth were seen once. The specimen was PBMCs, collected at surgery. The receptors were sampled from a male donor with early-stage non-small cell lung cancer.

The J gene is TRBJ1-2, the V gene TRBV28, with D maybe TRBD1 (5 bases). Germline lookup yields CDR1 MDHEN and CDR2 SYDVKM. The CDR3 covers 13 residues. V was clipped by 10 bases and J by 4 bases, with 16 bases between them. CDR3 in DNA: TGTGCCATAACCAATCCCGGGGGCTATGGCTACACCTTC. It is translated as CAITNPGGYGYTF.

This CDR3 is CASSPPGTGAGGYTF. The DNA of the CDR3 is TGTGCCAGCAGCCCACCCGGGACAGGGGCGGGTGGCTACACCTTC. This chain joins TRBV5-4 and TRBJ1-2; TRBD1 matches at 10 bases. The CDR3 is 15 amino acids. Germline V gene data show CDR1 as SGHNT and CDR2 as YYREEE (reference sequence). Trimming cost V 4 bases and J 7 bases; bases outside gene matches: 10.

This clonotype is a singleton in its sample. The genes are TRBV7-2 and TRBJ2-1; D is undetermined. The germline V and J ends were trimmed by 1 base and 9 bases, with 10 bases remaining between them. CDR3 length: 13 residues. Germline CDR1 SGHTA, CDR2 FQGNSA. CDR3 in DNA: TGTGCCAGCAGCTTAGGGATATACGGTGAGCAGTTCTTC. Translated: CASSLGIYGEQFF.

The rearrangement joins TRBV18 to TRBJ2-7; 7 positions agree with TRBD1. CDR3 size: 15 residues. Germline CDR1 is KGHSH and CDR2 is LQKENI. J gave up 2 bases and V 3 bases, and 7 bases lay outside the gene matches. The CDR3 nucleotides are TGTGCCAGCTCACCGGGACAGCCCTTTACCTACGAGCAGTACTTC. Its translation is CASSPGQPFTYEQYF.

This clonotype has a count of ten or more. V is TRBV7-2 and J is TRBJ1-1; D may be TRBD1 (6 bases). CDR3 length: 14 residues. Germline CDR1 reads SGHTA; CDR2 reads FQGNSA. V lost 0 bases, J lost 5 bases, and 10 bases lay in between. CDR3 DNA sequence: TGTGCCAGCAGCTTAGCCGGGGGCGAGACTGAAGCTTTCTTT. Protein product: CASSLAGGETEAFF.

This clonotype was counted many times. The chain links TRBV11-1 to TRBJ2-2; possible D gene TRBD1, 5 bases. The CDR3 contains 15 residues. Germline CDR1 SGHAT, CDR2 FQDESV (reference sequence). Trimming took 4 bases from V and 4 from J, leaving 13 bases between them. CDR3: CASSSGIQGTGELFF. The CDR3 DNA is TGTGCCAGCAGCTCTGGTATCCAGGGCACCGGGGAGCTGTTTTTT.

The chain recombines TRBV27 with TRBJ2-1; D is possibly TRBD2 (6 bases). The CDR3 consists of 13 residues. Trimming cost V 6 bases and J 8 bases, with 14 bases left between them. From germline, CDR1 is MNHEY and CDR2 SMNVEV (reference sequence). CDR3: CASSFNPGDEQFF. The CDR3 coding sequence is TGTGCCAGCAGCTTCAACCCGGGGGATGAGCAGTTCTTC.

The rearrangement joins TRBV15 to TRBJ1-2; D possibly corresponds to TRBD1 (5 bases). Trimming pared 1 base from V and 2 bases from J, leaving 8 bases between. The CDR3 is 14 residues long. Germline CDR1 and CDR2: LNHNV and YYDKDF (reference sequence). The CDR3: CATSRGRGNYGYTF. CDR3 sequence (DNA): TGTGCCACCAGCAGAGGGCGGGGGAACTATGGCTACACCTTC.

Ten or more counts support this clonotype. The chain is built from TRBV13 and TRBJ1-2, with D perhaps matching TRBD1 (5 bases). The germline V gene encodes CDR1 PRHDT and CDR2 FYEKMQ (reference sequence). Trimming left V 8 bases short and J 0 bases short, with 13 bases between. CDR3 length equals 14 residues. CDR3 sequence reads: CASCRGLANYGYTF. The CDR3 DNA follows: TGTGCCAGCTGTCGGGGACTAGCTAACTATGGCTACACCTTC.

This chain uses TRBV2 with TRBJ1-2; D not certain. Trimming removed 0 bases from V and 4 bases from J, with 27 bases in between. Germline V gene sequence: CDR1 SNHLY, CDR2 FYNNEI. The CDR3 spans 20 residues. The CDR3 loop is CASSEALHGDLLSKGYGYTF. The CDR3, as DNA: TGTGCCAGCAGTGAAGCGCTTCATGGAGACCTCCTGAGTAAGGGCTATGGCTACACCTTC. Drawing the rest from reference TRBV2 and TRBJ1-2, the complete variable domain is EPEVTQTPSHQVTQMGQEVILRCVPISNHLYFYWYRQILGQKVEFLVSFYNNEISEKSEIFDDQFSVERPDGSNFTLKIRSTKLEDSAMYFCASSEALHGDLLSKGYGYTFGSGTRLTVV.

This clonotype was counted at least ten times. This rearrangement joins TRBV5-1 to TRBJ2-5; 8 nucleotides align to TRBD1. Germline lookup yields CDR1 SGHRS and CDR2 YFSETQ. V was pared by 1 base and J by 3 bases, with 2 bases of the junction left unmatched. CDR3 size: 14 residues. CDR3 sequence (DNA): TGCGCCAGCAGCTTGACAGGGGGTGAAGAGACCCAGTACTTC. This gives the protein CASSLTGGEETQYF.

This CDR3 reads CASSLAGGSYEQYF. Here the CDR3 DNA reads TGTGCCAGCAGCTTAGCGGGGGGCTCCTACGAGCAGTACTTC. V is TRBV7-9 and J is TRBJ2-7; D is perhaps TRBD2 (6 bases). Trimming took 0 bases from V and 0 from J, leaving 6 bases between them. CDR3 length equals 14 residues. Germline V CDR1 and CDR2: SEHNR, FQNEAQ (reference sequence).

The chain carries TRBV4-1 and TRBJ1-4; no clear D gene. The CDR3 is made up of 14 amino acids. Trimming removed 1 base at V and 5 bases at J, with 8 bases between. The germline gives CDR1 MGHRA, CDR2 YSYEKL. The CDR3: CASSQGPRNEKLFF. CDR3 nucleotide sequence: TGCGCCAGCAGCCAAGGGCCTCGGAATGAAAAACTGTTTTTT.

The V gene is TRBV2, the J gene TRBJ1-5; TRBD1 is a possible D gene (6 bases). Trimming took off 6 bases at V and 0 bases at J, with 15 bases between the two ends. The CDR3 contains 16 residues. The germline V gene encodes CDR1 SNHLY and CDR2 FYNNEI. The chain's CDR3 is CASRSDRSYSNQPQHF. The CDR3 DNA reads TGTGCCAGCAGATCAGACAGGAGCTATAGCAATCAGCCCCAGCATTTT.

This clonotype was seen ten or more times. The chain carries TRBV4-3 and TRBJ1-4; maybe TRBD1 (6 bases). V lost 6 bases and J 3 bases, leaving 14 bases between the germline ends. CDR1 is LGHNA and CDR2 is YSLEER in the germline V gene. The CDR3 has 15 amino acids. CDR3 amino acids: CASSLLGGSNEKLFF. In nucleotides, the CDR3 is TGCGCCAGCAGTCTACTAGGGGGGTCTAATGAAAAACTGTTTTTT.

This clonotype has a count of ten or more. This chain links TRBV5-1 with TRBJ2-7, with 7 bases that match TRBD1. V dropped 1 base and J dropped 4; count of bases not matched to a gene: 5. From germline, CDR1 is SGHRS and CDR2 YFSETQ. The CDR3 covers 14 residues. The CDR3: CASSLTRQGYEQYF. The CDR3 nucleotides read TGCGCCAGCAGCTTGACTCGACAGGGATACGAGCAGTACTTC.

The CDR3 reads CASSLMLADTQYF. CDR3 sequence (DNA): TGCGCCAGCAGCTTGATGTTGGCAGATACGCAGTATTTT. The rearrangement links TRBV5-1 to TRBJ2-3; D not resolved. Trimming stripped 1 base from V and 4 bases from J, with 7 bases between. The CDR3 consists of 13 residues. Germline V CDR1 and CDR2: SGHRS, YFSETQ. Based on the CDR3 plus reference TRBV5-1 and TRBJ2-3, the full variable domain is KAGVTQTPRYLIKTRGQQVTLSCSPISGHRSVSWYQQTPGQGLQFLFEYFSETQRNKGNFPGRFSGRQFSNSRSEMNVSTLELGDSALYLCASSLMLADTQYFGPGTRLTVL.

This clonotype has a count of ten or more. The V gene is TRBV7-9, the J gene TRBJ1-2; D might be TRBD1 (5 bases). Germline loops: CDR1 SEHNR, CDR2 FQNEAQ (reference sequence). The CDR3 is made up of 13 amino acids. Trimming removed 7 bases from V and 4 bases from J, with 13 bases in between. The CDR3 loop reads CASTYTGGYGYTF. Here the CDR3 DNA reads TGTGCCAGCACCTATACCGGGGGCTATGGCTACACCTTC.

This clonotype was found a few times. The rearrangement uses TRBV7-2 and TRBJ1-6, with unresolved D. Germline CDR1 is SGHTA and CDR2 is FQGNSA. V was cut by 2 bases and J by 11 bases, with 7 bases left in between. The CDR3 is 12 amino acids. In DNA, the CDR3 is TGTGCCAGCAGCTTATTCCCGACACCCCTCCACTTT. It encodes CASSLFPTPLHF.

This clonotype was detected ten times or more. The chain links TRBV7-2 to TRBJ2-1; no firm D call. With 5 bases removed from V and 6 bases from J, the gap between germline ends came to 8 bases. CDR3 length: 12 amino acids. Germline V gives CDR1 SGHTA, CDR2 FQGNSA. The CDR3 nucleotides are TGTGCCAGCAGCCCTCCCTTCAATGAGCAGTTCTTC. This sequence encodes CASSPPFNEQFF.

This clonotype showed up many times. The gene calls are TRBV28 and TRBJ2-6, with 8 bases identical to TRBD1. Per germline, CDR1 MDHEN and CDR2 SYDVKM. V shed 4 bases and J 0 bases; nucleotides not matched to a gene: 8. The CDR3 sequence is 18 residues long. CDR3 DNA sequence: TGTGCCAGCAGTTGGGGGACAGGTGTCCTCTCTGGGGCCAACGTCCTGACTTTC. Its translation: CASSWGTGVLSGANVLTF.

This clonotype was seen a few times. A read error may account for a junction end that differs from germline. The chain is built from TRBV27 and TRBJ2-7, with D tentatively TRBD1 or TRBD2 (5 bases each). Germline V CDR1 and CDR2: MNHEY, SMNVEV (reference sequence). CDR3 size: 13 residues. This CDR3 reads CASSLAIPGPTFF. In DNA, the CDR3 is TGTGCCAGCAGTTTAGCTATACCGGGACCTACGTTCTTC.

This clonotype showed up many times. The chain has TRBV3-1 and TRBJ2-3; D is perhaps TRBD2 (6 bases). V lost 4 bases and J lost 1, with 15 bases in between. The V gene's germline CDR1 is LGHDT and CDR2 YNNKEL (reference sequence). The CDR3 consists of 16 residues. The CDR3 here is CASSPVGGDGTDTQYF. Written as DNA, the CDR3 is TGTGCCAGCAGCCCCGTCGGAGGGGACGGCACAGATACGCAGTATTTT.

The gene calls are TRBV3-1 and TRBJ2-5, with TRBD1 matching over 8 bases. V lost 6 bases and J lost 4; bases outside the gene matches: 4. The CDR3 sequence is 13 residues long. Germline-derived CDR1 and CDR2 are LGHDT and YNNKEL (reference sequence). Here the CDR3 reads CASRTDRGETQYF. CDR3 coding DNA: TGTGCCAGCAGGACAGACAGGGGAGAGACCCAGTACTTC.

In its sample, this clonotype was seen a few times. The chain is built from TRBV19 and TRBJ2-3; no definite D call. Trimming took 6 bases from V and 2 from J, leaving 9 bases between them. This CDR3 contains 13 residues. CDR1 and CDR2 (germline): LNHDA, SQIVND (reference sequence). CDR3 in amino acids: CASRPDPTDTQYF. The CDR3 DNA is TGTGCCAGTAGGCCGGATCCCACAGATACGCAGTATTTT.

This clonotype was counted only a few times. The genes are TRBV3-1 and TRBJ2-1; possible D gene TRBD2, 5 bases. Trimming took 2 bases from V and 3 from J, leaving 17 bases between them. CDR3 length: 17 amino acids. CDR1 is LGHDT, CDR2 YNNKEL, per germline (reference sequence). In nucleotides, the CDR3 is TGTGCCAGCAGCCAACTGGGCGGGTTGGTCGACTACAATGAGCAGTTCTTC. Translating gives CASSQLGGLVDYNEQFF.

This clonotype showed up many times. The chain recombines TRBV5-1 with TRBJ2-7, with 7 bases matching TRBD1. Trimming took 4 bases from V and 6 from J; bases not matched to a gene: 4. Germline V lookup: CDR1 SGHRS, CDR2 YFSETQ. The CDR3 extends over 12 amino acids. CDR3 bases: TGCGCCAGCAGCGGCCAGGGGGTCGAGCAGTACTTC. This sequence encodes CASSGQGVEQYF.

The rearrangement links TRBV6-6 to TRBJ1-2; 7 positions agree with TRBD1. The CDR3 is 15 amino acids. Germline CDR1 MNHNY, CDR2 SVGAGI (reference sequence). V gave up 2 bases and J gave up 4 bases; unmatched junction bases: 7. In DNA form, the CDR3 reads TGTGCCAGCAGTTACGGCGGGACAGCACCCTATGGCTACACCTTC. This translates into CASSYGGTAPYGYTF.